One T cell receptor beta chain is described in this entry. Its antigen is unknown. The data are from a study of cytomegalovirus exposure and HLA in healthy donors (dated by TCRdb to 2017 to 2019). In the study overall: In an earlier analysis of some 610 of the donors, 276 Gb of sequence data and 100 million or so unique TCR beta sequences from roughly 180 million T cells were reported. Roughly 300 gigabases of sequencing data and about 92 million unique TCR sequences made up an early release that covered 640 HLA-typed donors. Of the approximately 370 genotyped donors, approximately 80% were placed in the genetic ancestry cluster associated with self-reported Caucasian donors. The study was designed to test whether signatures of past pathogen exposure could be identified by cataloging public T cell receptors. The study used immunosequencing to profile the T cell repertoires of approximately 650 subjects and linked those repertoires to cytomegalovirus serostatus. Besides the first cohort of roughly 660 subjects, a separate validation cohort made up of 90 to 150 different subjects was used. The study combined high-throughput TCR immunosequencing, statistical association of individual TCRs with disease status, and machine learning to predict cytomegalovirus infection status. A later analysis re-analyzed previously published TCR beta repertoires from 500 to 700 donors and added high-resolution HLA genotyping to study TCR occurrence patterns. Rather than drawing on any new phenotypic data, the later analysis identified candidate immune exposures from TCR beta sequences and the way those sequences occurred across donors. In an earlier analysis of 500 to 650 of the donors, high-throughput TCR beta sequencing was used to judge whether each TCR beta V gene segment behaved as functional or pseudogenic. Alongside the repertoire data, information on donor age, sex, ethnicity and CMV serostatus was compiled. A later genetic analysis used genome-wide SNP genotypes for about 65% of the 666 donors, treating that subset as a discovery cohort. Every discovery cohort repertoire had been produced on one sequencing platform. HLA typing covered class I and class II loci at four-digit resolution. The number of typed donors differed by locus: roughly 629-630 for A, B, C, DRB1 and DQB1; 500 to 550 for DQA1; some 590 for DPA1; and some 470 for DPB1. Four to six DR-DQ haplotypes were handled as single units for association and clustering, since linkage in the cohort was strong. Across roughly 420 genotyped donors of the cohort, an average of roughly 230,000 unique TCR beta nucleotide sequences per donor were sequenced, and approximately 17% of those sequences were non-productive. Study-wide conclusions, independent of this receptor: Presence/absence analyses assumed roughly uniform sequencing depth across donors, an assumption that may not hold. The authors suggested that the approach could potentially be extended to other disease states and immunological phenotypes. In both the original and validation cohorts, the classifier was reported to diagnose cytomegalovirus status with high specificity and sensitivity. In a later analysis, most CMV-associated TCR beta chains were found to appear HLA-restricted, with HLA associations seemingly driven largely by CMV exposure. Compared with the approximately 710-donor mean, donors in an Asian-associated ancestry cluster had fewer N-insertions in productive TCRs, according to a later genetic analysis. In an earlier analysis of some 540 of the donors, most TCR beta V segments appeared in productive rearrangements about 87% or about 30% of the time, broadly matching IMGT annotations. In a later analysis, some 17,000 TCR beta sequences were associated with specific HLA alleles at a false discovery rate of 0.05. While some public TCRs were present in many individuals, most TCR sequences turned up only very rarely across donors. When HLA alleles, especially DR and DQ, strongly co-occurred, attributing TCR associations to individual alleles was difficult. A further reported finding was that TCR beta sequences accurately predicted the HLA-A and HLA-B alleles for most subjects in the first cohort. Because the 87-base-pair reads could not distinguish some IMGT-functional V segments, including TRBV6-2 and TRBV6-3, those segments were excluded. The cohort was sequenced for TCR beta chains only, and without alpha or paired-chain data the features that could be detected were limited. Three of the identified cytomegalovirus-associated TCR beta chains were confirmed in vitro to be specific for cytomegalovirus antigens. The only immune exposure information available for the cohort was CMV serostatus. According to a later analysis, parvovirus B19, influenza, CMV and Epstein-Barr virus appeared linked to several top co-occurrence clusters. A cluster of highly shared sequence variants was judged likely to represent a technical artifact of the sequencing pipeline. A total of 150 to 200 TCR beta chains were listed by the study as associated with cytomegalovirus. In a later analysis, the rate of TCR association differed among HLA loci, with DRB1 alleles having the most associated TCRs and HLA-C alleles having the fewest. Correlated functional status among segregating V segments might reflect linkage disequilibrium, but an unknown experimental factor could not be ruled out. Compared with equally common non-associated chains, HLA-associated TCR beta chains in a later analysis were more clonally expanded and had lower generation probabilities. Because HLA typing was missing for some donors at each locus, association tests included only the typed subset. In a later genetic analysis, a missense DCLRE1C variant was associated with V-gene and J-gene trimming of TCR beta chains, and the association was replicated in an independent cohort. The earlier analysis of some 540 of the donors excluded seventeen rarely observed V segments, including chromosome 9 orphons, because counts were too low.

Library preparation employed the immunoSEQ multiplex PCR assay. A mixture of 60 forward primers for TCR Vbeta segments and 13 reverse primers for TCR Jbeta segments was used in the multiplex PCR. A multiplex PCR assay on genomic DNA amplified the CDR3 region of rearranged TCR beta genes. Amplified TCR beta libraries were sequenced as 87-base-pair reads on the Illumina HiSeq System. The published analysis was carried out like this. A later analysis counted approximately 76 million unique TCR beta chains across the 666 repertoires, and about 10 million of these chains were shared by at least two donors. A nearest-neighbor algorithm error-corrected the raw reads and collapsed the reads into unique sequences, merging closely related sequences to remove PCR and sequencing errors. CDR3 sequences were aligned to IMGT reference sequences to assign V, D and J gene segments. For a sequence to be retained, a match of at least six nucleotides to both a V gene segment and a J gene segment was required. Rearrangements were classified as productive when the CDR3 lacked stop codons and remained in frame with V and J, and all other rearrangements were classified as non-productive. Following IMGT convention, CDR3 was defined as the stretch from the second conserved V-encoded cysteine up to the conserved J-encoded phenylalanine. In an earlier analysis of roughly 580 of the donors, sequences lacking an unambiguous match to a single V gene segment were excluded. An earlier analysis of 587 of the donors classified V segments as functional when productive rearrangements were above 56.7% and as segregating when the standard deviation between donors was above 5%. A statistical classification framework was built for diagnosing cytomegalovirus status from the catalog of TCR beta chain sequences. V and J gene assignment, in a later analysis, came from comparing TCR nucleotide sequences with IMGT/GENE-DB human TR gene sequences. Using the TCRdist pipeline, a later analysis assigned CDR3 sequences along with most-parsimonious VDJ recombination scenarios. In a later analysis, each TCR beta chain was defined by its CDR3 amino acid sequence together with its V-gene family, and reads without a unique V-gene family were excluded. In a later analysis, fewer than 650 highly shared, low-generation-probability nucleotide sequences were removed to address suspected cross-contamination and a sequencing artifact. For each public chain, a later analysis derived a clonal expansion index from normalized ranks of inferred template counts within each repertoire. A later analysis computed generation probabilities with a VDJ recombination model fitted to out-of-frame rearrangements, and checked the results against IGoR. Hypergeometric tests were used in a later analysis to score TCR-TCR, TCR-HLA and TCR-CMV co-occurrence, with a repertoire-size bias correction applied to the TCR pairs. A later analysis estimated false discovery rates by permuting HLA or CMV assignments 20 times. In a later analysis, co-occurring TCRs were grouped using DBSCAN, with TCRdist sequence similarity added in when clustering inside HLA-allele-positive subsets. Repertoires with fewer than 30,000 or more than 120,000 public chains were left out of co-occurrence clustering, as were five repertoires with anomalous nucleotide sharing. As stored in TCRdb, this immuneACCESS dataset retains in-frame rearrangements with V and J assigned. A fraction of the clones does not appear; measured against another copy, unresolved V genes explain less than half of the discrepancy, and the remainder lacks a known reason. For V, J and clone size, that table is used; D and trimming come from the DNA. This sample's table lists 60,000 to 75,000 clones. The ten biggest clones cover about 1.7% of the sample.

The cohort consisted of 600 to 750 healthy bone marrow donors. At the time of sampling, all cohort members were nominally healthy, though unrecorded immune exposures were likely present. The donor tested CMV seronegative, placing the donor among the 300 to 450 seronegative members of the cohort. Every donor gave a peripheral blood sample, and the peripheral blood mononuclear cells from that sample were used for TCR beta sequencing. The Qiagen DNeasy Blood Extraction Kit was used to extract genomic DNA from the blood cell samples. V sheds 3 bases and J sheds 5 bases, leaving 10 bases between their ends. The germline V gene encodes CDR1 KGHSH and CDR2 LQKENI. The CDR3 goes from the cysteine to the phenylalanine over 13 residues. Only the CDR3 part of the read is kept: 39 bases, read in frame from the first base.

The TCR sequence derives from a woman aged 30 to 39 in good health and CMV-seronegative. The chain couples TRBV18 to TRBJ2-5; there is no confident call for the D gene. Sequencing used PBMCs. The bases are TGTGCCAGCTCACCCCCTGGGCTGGAGACCCAGTACTTC. It translates as CASSPPGLETQYF.